The present T cell receptor (beta chain) was sequenced within a study of STAT3 mutations in large granular lymphocyte leukemia. The CDR3 has 14 residues. V lost 0 bases and J lost 2, with 7 bases in between. Germline CDR1 is MNHNY and CDR2 is SVGAGI (reference sequence). General study findings and limits: Every T-LGLL patient had at least one immunodominant TCRbeta clonotype.

In regard to this clone: The antigen is unknown.

Clones were read by immunoSEQ multiplex PCR, and TCRdb kept only the in-frame ones, dropping some. Among thousands of clones, around 70% were seen once, and the ten largest hold 20% to 30%. The receptor was derived from a woman aged 40 to 50 with T-cell large granular lymphocyte leukemia. Some clones in this sample may be carry-over from other donors' samples. Sample: peripheral blood mononuclear cells. V usage is TRBV6-6 and J usage is TRBJ1-2, with D unclear. DNA of the CDR3: TGTGCCAGCAGTTACTCGAGGCTGAACTATGGCTACACCTTC. Residues: CASSYSRLNYGYTF.